This T cell receptor beta chain came from a study of blood T cell repertoires in COVID-19. This CDR3 spans 16 amino acids. Germline V gene data show CDR1 as SGHRS and CDR2 as YFSETQ. The junction had 7 bases not matched to a gene; V was cut back by 4 bases and J by 0 bases. In the original workflow: Nucleated cell number was recorded as an estimate derived from reference gene primer amplification. Clones were sequenced by immunoSEQ multiplex PCR, and TCRdb holds only the in-frame ones, with some missing. V and J calls and clone size follow that table, whereas D and trimming were derived from the DNA. The sample holds over 40,000 clones, about 86% seen once.

The V gene is TRBV5-1, the J gene TRBJ2-3; the match to TRBD1 covers 8 bases. The sequence derives from an elderly man with active COVID-19. What was sequenced was peripheral blood. The CDR3 here is CASSTQGVASTDTQYF. In DNA, the CDR3 is TGCGCCAGCAGCACACAGGGGGTGGCTAGCACAGATACGCAGTATTTT.